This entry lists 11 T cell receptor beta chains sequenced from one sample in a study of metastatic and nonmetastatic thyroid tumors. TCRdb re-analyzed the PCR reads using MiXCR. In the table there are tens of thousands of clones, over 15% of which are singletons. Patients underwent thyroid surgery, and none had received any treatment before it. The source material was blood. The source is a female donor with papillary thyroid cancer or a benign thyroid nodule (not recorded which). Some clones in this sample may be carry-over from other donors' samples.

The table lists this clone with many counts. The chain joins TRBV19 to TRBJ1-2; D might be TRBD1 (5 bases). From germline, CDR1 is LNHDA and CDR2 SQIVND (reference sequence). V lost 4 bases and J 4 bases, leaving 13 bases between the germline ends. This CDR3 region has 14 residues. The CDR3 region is CASSRQGAIYGYTF. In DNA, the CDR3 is TGTGCCAGTAGTAGGCAGGGCGCAATCTATGGCTACACCTTC.

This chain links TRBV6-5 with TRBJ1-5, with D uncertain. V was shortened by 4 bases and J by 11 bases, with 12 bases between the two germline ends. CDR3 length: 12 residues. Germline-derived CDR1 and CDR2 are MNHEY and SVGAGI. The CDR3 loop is CASSSRGGSQHF. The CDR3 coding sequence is TGTGCCAGCAGTTCAAGAGGTGGTTCCCAGCATTTT.

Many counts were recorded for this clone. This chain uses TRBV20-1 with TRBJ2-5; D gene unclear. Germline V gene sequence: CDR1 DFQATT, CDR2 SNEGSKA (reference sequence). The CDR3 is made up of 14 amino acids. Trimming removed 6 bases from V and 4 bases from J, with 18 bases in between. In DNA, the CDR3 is TGCAGTGCCTCAGCTACCGCCCTCCGAGAGACCCAGTACTTC. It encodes CSASATALRETQYF.

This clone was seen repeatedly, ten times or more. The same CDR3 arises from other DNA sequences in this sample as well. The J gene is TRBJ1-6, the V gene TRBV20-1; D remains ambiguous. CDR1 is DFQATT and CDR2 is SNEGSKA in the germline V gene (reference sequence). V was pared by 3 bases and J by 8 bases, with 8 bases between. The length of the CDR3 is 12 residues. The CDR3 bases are TGCAGTGCTAGTTGGCACGATTCACCCCTCCACTTT. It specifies CSASWHDSPLHF.

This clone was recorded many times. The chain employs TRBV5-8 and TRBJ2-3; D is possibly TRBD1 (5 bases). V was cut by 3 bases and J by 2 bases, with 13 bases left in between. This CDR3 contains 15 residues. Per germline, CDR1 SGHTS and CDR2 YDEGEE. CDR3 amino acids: CASSSGHDLTDTQYF. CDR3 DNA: TGTGCCAGCAGCTCAGGACACGACCTCACAGATACGCAGTATTTT.

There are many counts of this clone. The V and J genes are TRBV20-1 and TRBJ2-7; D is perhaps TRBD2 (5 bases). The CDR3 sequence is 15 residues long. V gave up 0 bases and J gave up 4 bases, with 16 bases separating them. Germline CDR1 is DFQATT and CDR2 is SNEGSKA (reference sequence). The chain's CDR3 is CSAREGMASSYEQYF. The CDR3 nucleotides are TGCAGTGCTAGAGAGGGTATGGCTAGCAGTTACGAGCAGTACTTC.

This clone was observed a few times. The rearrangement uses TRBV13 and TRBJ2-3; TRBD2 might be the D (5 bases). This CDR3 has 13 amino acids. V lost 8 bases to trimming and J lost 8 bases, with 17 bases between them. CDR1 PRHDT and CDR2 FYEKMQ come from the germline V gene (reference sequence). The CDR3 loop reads CASPPKDRGTQYF. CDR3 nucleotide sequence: TGTGCCAGCCCCCCTAAAGATCGGGGTACGCAGTATTTT. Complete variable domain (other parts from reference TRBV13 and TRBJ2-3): AAGVIQSPRHLIKEKRETATLKCYPIPRHDTVYWYQQGPGQDPQFLISFYEKMQSDKGSIPDRFSAQQFSDYHSELNMSSLELGDSALYFCASPPKDRGTQYFGPGTRLTVL.

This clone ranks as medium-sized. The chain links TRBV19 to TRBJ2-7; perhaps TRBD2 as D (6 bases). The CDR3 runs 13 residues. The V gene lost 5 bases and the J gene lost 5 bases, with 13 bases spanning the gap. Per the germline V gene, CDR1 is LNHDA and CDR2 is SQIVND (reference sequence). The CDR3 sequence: CASSSGTSNEQYF. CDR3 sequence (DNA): TGTGCCAGTAGTTCCGGGACTTCCAACGAGCAGTACTTC. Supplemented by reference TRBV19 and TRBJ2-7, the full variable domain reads DGGITQSPKYLFRKEGQNVTLSCEQNLNHDAMYWYRQDPGQGLRLIYYSQIVNDFQKGDIAEGYSVSREKKESFPLTVTSAQKNPTAFYLCASSSGTSNEQYFGPGTRLTVT.

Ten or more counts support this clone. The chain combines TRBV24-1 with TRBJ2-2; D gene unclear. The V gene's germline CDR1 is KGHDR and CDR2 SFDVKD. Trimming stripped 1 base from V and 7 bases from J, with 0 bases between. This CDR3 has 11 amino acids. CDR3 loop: CATSDFGELFF. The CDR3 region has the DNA TGTGCCACCAGTGATTTCGGGGAGCTGTTTTTT.

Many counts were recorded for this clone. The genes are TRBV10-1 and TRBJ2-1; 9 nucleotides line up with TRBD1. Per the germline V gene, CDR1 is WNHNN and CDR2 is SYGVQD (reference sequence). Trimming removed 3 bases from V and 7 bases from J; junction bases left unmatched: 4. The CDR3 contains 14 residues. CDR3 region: CASSDGTGWNEQFF. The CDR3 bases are TGCGCCAGCAGTGACGGGACAGGGTGGAATGAGCAGTTCTTC.

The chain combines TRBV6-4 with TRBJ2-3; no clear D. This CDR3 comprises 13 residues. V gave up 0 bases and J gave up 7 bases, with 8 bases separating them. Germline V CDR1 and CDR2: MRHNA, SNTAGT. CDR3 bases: TGTGCCAGCAGTGACTCGATGGTATATACGCAGTATTTT. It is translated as CASSDSMVYTQYF.